This is a list of T cell receptor beta chains from one sample in a study of T cell responses to AZD1222 COVID-19 vaccine. Sequenced by immunoSEQ multiplex PCR; TCRdb stores in-frame clones only, minus some. The table lists about 140,000 clones, roughly nine tenths of them singletons. This specimen was peripheral blood, taken 28 days after the second dose of the MenACWY control vaccine. Receptors were obtained from an adult who received the MenACWY meningococcal vaccine as a control. CDR3s include the opening cysteine and the closing phenylalanine or tryptophan. The order of the fields is J gene, V gene, clone size, D gene, CDR3 protein, CDR3 DNA. D genes are given only for firm matches. The size of a clone is reported for some rows only, either as once, few or many, or as a class for expanded clones.

TRBJ2-5,TRBV7-7,-,-,CASSLLQGWVETQYF,TGTGCCAGCAGCTTATTACAGGGTTGGGTGGAGACCCAGTACTTC
TRBJ2-7,TRBV29-1,once,-,CSVATGTYEQYF,TGCAGCGTCGCGACAGGCACCTACGAGCAGTACTTC
TRBJ1-2,TRBV28,-,TRBD1,CASRRTGYYGYTF,TGTGCCAGCAGACGGACAGGGTATTATGGCTACACCTTC
TRBJ1-1,TRBV5-1,-,TRBD1,CASSLAGGRTEAFF,TGCGCCAGCAGCTTGGCAGGGGGCAGGACTGAAGCTTTCTTT
TRBJ2-5,TRBV12-3/TRBV12-4,few,-,CASSFGGGETQYF,TGTGCCAGCAGTTTCGGGGGAGGAGAGACCCAGTACTTC
TRBJ2-1,TRBV7-6,-,TRBD2,CASSHGTAGGLDEQFF,TGTGCCAGCAGCCACGGGACAGCGGGAGGACTCGATGAGCAGTTCTTC
TRBJ1-2,TRBV28,-,-,CAAAGEEPYGYTF,TGTGCCGCCGCCGGGGAGGAACCCTATGGCTACACCTTC
TRBJ2-3,TRBV7-2,-,-,CASSLGGGSGSDTQYF,TGTGCCAGCAGCCTAGGAGGGGGCTCGGGCTCAGATACGCAGTATTTT
TRBJ1-2,TRBV27,few,TRBD1,CASRGQGARGYTF,TGTGCCAGCAGAGGACAGGGGGCTCGTGGCTACACCTTC
TRBJ1-5,TRBV28,-,TRBD1,CATTGVGQPQHF,TGTGCCACTACAGGGGTTGGTCAGCCCCAGCATTTT
TRBJ2-1,TRBV5-1,-,TRBD2,CASSVSGGGDEQFF,TGCGCCAGCAGCGTTAGCGGGGGCGGGGATGAGCAGTTCTTC
TRBJ2-4,TRBV6-5,-,TRBD2,CASTPPGGKNIQYF,TGTGCCAGCACCCCTCCGGGAGGGAAAAACATTCAGTACTTC
TRBJ2-1,TRBV28,-,-,CASSSPTGYNEQFF,TGTGCCAGCAGTTCCCCGACAGGTTACAATGAGCAGTTCTTC
TRBJ2-5,TRBV6-2/TRBV6-3,once,TRBD2,CASSRLTSKNQETQYF,TGTGCCAGCAGTCGCCTGACTAGCAAAAACCAAGAGACCCAGTACTTC
TRBJ1-4,TRBV28,-,TRBD1,CASRQGSEKLFF,TGTGCCAGCCGACAGGGGAGTGAGAAACTGTTTTTT
TRBJ1-2,TRBV28,once,-,CASSLFGTNYGYTF,TGTGCCAGCAGTTTATTTGGCACTAACTATGGCTACACCTTC
TRBJ1-4,TRBV3-1/TRBV3-2,-,-,CASSQEFSNEKLFF,TGTGCCAGCAGCCAAGAGTTTTCTAATGAAAAACTGTTTTTT
TRBJ1-4,TRBV7-2,-,-,CASSTRQVSTNEKLFF,TGTGCCAGCAGCACCAGACAGGTCTCAACTAATGAAAAACTGTTTTTT
TRBJ1-1,TRBV19,-,TRBD1,CASTRQGASTEAFF,TGTGCCAGTACCAGACAGGGAGCCAGCACTGAAGCTTTCTTT
TRBJ2-3,TRBV7-2,-,TRBD2,CASSRTSGEIDTQYF,TGTGCCAGCAGCCGGACTAGCGGGGAGATAGATACGCAGTATTTT
TRBJ2-1,TRBV10-1,-,-,CASSENLVGEQFF,TGCGCCAGCAGTGAGAACTTGGTTGGCGAGCAGTTCTTC
TRBJ1-1,TRBV5-8,-,-,CASTQRTSRAFF,TGTGCCAGCACCCAACGAACGTCTCGAGCTTTCTTT
TRBJ1-3,TRBV7-2,-,-,CASRPGGSGNTIYF,TGTGCCAGCAGACCCGGTGGTTCAGGAAACACCATATATTTT
TRBJ1-1,TRBV5-1,-,-,CASSLNSPNTEAFF,TGCGCCAGCAGCTTGAATTCGCCCAACACTGAAGCTTTCTTT
TRBJ2-5,TRBV24-1,once,TRBD1,CATSVGTGVETQYF,TGTGCCACCAGTGTCGGGACAGGGGTAGAGACCCAGTACTTC
TRBJ2-7,TRBV6-5,-,TRBD1,CASSTRTGSEQYF,TGTGCCAGCAGTACTCGGACAGGGAGCGAGCAGTACTTC
TRBJ1-6,TRBV6-5,-,TRBD1,CASRPPGGGNSPLHF,TGTGCCAGCAGGCCCCCAGGGGGCGGAAATTCACCCCTCCACTTT
TRBJ2-7,TRBV5-6,once,-,CASSFSSLGTYEQYF,TGTGCCAGCAGCTTTTCGTCCCTTGGCACCTACGAGCAGTACTTC
TRBJ2-7,TRBV6-5,-,TRBD2,CASSFLTGGGYEQYF,TGTGCCAGCAGTTTCCTTACGGGGGGGGGCTACGAGCAGTACTTC
TRBJ2-3,TRBV29-1,-,TRBD2,CSVQSLAGVDTQYF,TGCAGCGTCCAATCCTTGGCGGGAGTAGATACGCAGTATTTT
TRBJ2-7,TRBV10-3,-,-,CAISVGPAEQYF,TGTGCCATCTCGGTCGGTCCGGCCGAGCAGTACTTC
TRBJ2-7,TRBV28,once,TRBD1,CASSSTGVYEQYF,TGTGCCAGCAGTTCGACAGGGGTCTACGAGCAGTACTTC
TRBJ1-4,TRBV21-1,-,-,CASSKRTQGATNEKLFF,TGTGCCAGCAGCAAAAGGACCCAGGGCGCAACTAATGAAAAACTGTTTTTT
TRBJ1-2,TRBV9,-,-,CASSGGTLGYGYTF,TGTGCCAGCAGCGGAGGGACTCTAGGTTATGGCTACACCTTC
TRBJ1-2,TRBV7-2,-,-,CASSSSARDHYGYTF,TGTGCCAGCAGCTCCTCAGCCAGGGACCACTATGGCTACACCTTC
TRBJ1-2,TRBV5-1,-,TRBD1,CASSTSGTGEGYTF,TGCGCCAGCAGCACCTCCGGGACAGGGGAAGGCTACACCTTC
TRBJ1-4,TRBV6-1,-,-,CASSEAGVGPGTNEKLFF,TGTGCCAGCAGTGAAGCCGGGGTTGGGCCAGGGACTAATGAAAAACTGTTTTTT